This T cell receptor beta chain derives from a study of blood T cell repertoires in COVID-19. Whole-study context: From the United States, Italy and Spain came samples of acute and convalescent COVID-19. Nucleic acid was either cDNA or gDNA, and it came from T cells, B-cell-depleted T cells, or PBMCs.

Per the original methods: It was from reference gene primer amplification that nucleated cell counts were estimated. TCRdb's table, derived via immunoSEQ multiplex PCR, lists solely in-frame clones and lacks some. That table supplies the V and J calls and clone size; D and trimming were determined from the DNA. The sample contains roughly 110,000 clones, 88% of which appear only once. Deletions cut 5 bases from V and 2 bases from J, with 9 bases between. The CDR3 loop spans 13 amino acids. Germline values: CDR1 LNHDA, CDR2 SQIVND (reference sequence). The V gene is TRBV19, the J gene TRBJ2-5, with a tentative D call TRBD1 (5 bases). The sequenced sample consisted of peripheral blood. This TCR was recovered from a man between 50 and 59 years old with active or convalescent COVID-19. DNA of the CDR3: TGTGCCAGTAGTGTGGACAAACAAGAGACCCAGTACTTC. It specifies CASSVDKQETQYF. The whole variable domain, remainder taken from reference TRBV19 and TRBJ2-5, is DGGITQSPKYLFRKEGQNVTLSCEQNLNHDAMYWYRQDPGQGLRLIYYSQIVNDFQKGDIAEGYSVSREKKESFPLTVTSAQKNPTAFYLCASSVDKQETQYFGPGTRLLVL.